These 5 T cell receptor beta chains were all obtained from the same sample, sequenced in a study of identical twins. TCRdb recomputed calls from the 5' RACE reads with MiXCR, one row per CDR3 protein. The sample has 150,000 or so distinct CDR3 sequences, 3% to 4.5% seen once. The source material was memory T cells sorted from blood. These receptor sequences come from a man between 18 and 35 years old in good health.

At least ten counts were recorded for this clonotype. V and J are TRBV5-1 and TRBJ2-5; D is perhaps TRBD1 or TRBD2 (5 bases each). The CDR3 has 13 residues. V was pared by 1 base and J by 6 bases, with 10 bases between. Germline assignment: CDR1 SGHRS and CDR2 YFSETQ. The DNA for the CDR3 is TGCGCCAGCAGCTTGCGGGGCCGGCAGACCCAGTACTTC. Translating gives CASSLRGRQTQYF.

At least ten counts were recorded for this clonotype. V gene TRBV11-2 combines with J gene TRBJ2-5, with unresolved D. Germline loops: CDR1 SGHAT, CDR2 FQNNGV. With 0 bases removed from V and 5 bases from J, the gap between germline ends came to 13 bases. CDR3 length: 15 residues. This CDR3 is CASSLDPARSETQYF. DNA for the CDR3: TGTGCCAGCAGCTTAGACCCGGCTAGAAGCGAGACCCAGTACTTC.

Ten or more counts support this clonotype. The CDR3 DNA reads as TGTGCCAGCAGCTTAGCCGGACAGGGGGCGAGTTCACCCCTCCACTTT. Its protein product is CASSLAGQGASSPLHF. J is TRBJ1-6 and V is TRBV7-8, with 11 bases aligning to TRBD1. Germline V CDR1 and CDR2: SGHVS, FQNEAQ. The CDR3 consists of 16 residues. With V trimmed by 0 bases and J by 9 bases, 4 bases remained unmatched.

This clonotype was picked up many times. The chain combines TRBV7-6 with TRBJ2-2, with 9 nucleotides matching TRBD2. Per germline, CDR1 SGHVS and CDR2 FNYEAQ. The CDR3 spans 16 residues. With V trimmed by 1 base and J by 5 bases, 5 bases remained unmatched. In nucleotides, the CDR3 is TGTGCCAGCAGCTTAGGGCTAGCGGGAAGGACCGGGGAGCTGTTTTTT. This sequence encodes CASSLGLAGRTGELFF.

At least ten counts were recorded for this clonotype. CDR3 in DNA: TGTGCTAGTGGTTTGGTAAACAGGAGGGCTGGACAGTACTTC. Translation gives CASGLVNRRAGQYF. This chain uses TRBV12-5 with TRBJ2-4; D is perhaps TRBD2 (6 bases). Germline-derived CDR1 and CDR2 are LGHNT and FRNRAP. The CDR3 is 14 amino acids. Trimming removed 0 bases at V and 13 bases at J, with 16 bases between.